This TCR beta chain was sequenced in a study of molecular identifiers for immune sequencing clone quantification. About the research overall: Replicate runs used RNA from around 18,000 or 91,000 naive CD8 cells, which was split five ways into aliquots, and four of those aliquots were then sequenced. Points from the study as a whole: Highly expanded clone sizes could be underestimated by identical TCR molecules sharing a barcode. Clones of above 20 RNA copies carried over 99% of effector molecules; in naive cells they carried under 1%.

TCRdb fed the PCR reads into MiXCR, producing one record per CDR3 protein. The sample includes over 600,000 distinct CDR3 sequences, 20% seen only once; the top ten take 0.75% to 0.95%. This clonotype was picked up many times. Antigen unknown. The ends were cut back, 0 bases at V and 4 bases at J, with 9 bases in the middle. This CDR3 comprises 14 residues. Germline CDR1 LGHDT, CDR2 YNNKEL (reference sequence). The sequence was obtained from a human donor in good health. Some libraries in this study had Jurkat cell RNA spiked in. The sequenced sample was naive CD8+ T cells from blood, with Jurkat cell RNA spiked in. Subset indicated: FACS-sorted CD8+CD4-CCR7+CD45RA+ naive T cells. The genes are TRBV3-1 and TRBJ2-5; no reliable D call. The DNA for the CDR3 is TGTGCCAGCAGCCAAGAAAGAGGTCGAGAGACCCAGTACTTC. It specifies CASSQERGRETQYF.